The 21 T cell receptor beta chains below come from one sample, sequenced in a study of early T cells in non-severe SARS-CoV-2 infection. TCRdb analysed the 5' RACE reads with MiXCR anew, one entry per CDR3 protein. The data show approximately 50,000 distinct CDR3 sequences, 7% to 10% seen once. Sequencing was performed on whole blood. The receptor set was obtained from an adult who was a healthcare worker with PCR-confirmed SARS-CoV-2 infection or an uninfected control (not recorded which).

The chain couples TRBV20-1 to TRBJ2-7; TRBD2 might be the D (5 bases). Germline V gene data show CDR1 as DFQATT and CDR2 as SNEGSKA (reference sequence). The CDR3 sequence is 12 residues long. Deletions cut 3 bases from V and 7 bases from J, with 13 bases between. This chain's CDR3 is CSASNPEGEQYF. CDR3 nucleotides: TGCAGTGCTAGCAACCCCGAGGGAGAGCAGTACTTC.

This clonotype was seen only a few times. The rearrangement links TRBV20-1 to TRBJ2-1, with TRBD1 as a possible D gene (9 bases). The CDR3 spans 14 residues. The germline V gene encodes CDR1 DFQATT and CDR2 SNEGSKA (reference sequence). Trimming shortened V by 6 bases and J by 6 bases, and 18 bases separated the two germline ends. The CDR3 is CSAQRGTGRNEQFF. DNA for the CDR3: TGCAGTGCGCAGCGGGGGACAGGGCGCAATGAGCAGTTCTTC.

The gene calls are TRBV7-2 and TRBJ1-6; D gene uncertain. The CDR3 runs 14 residues. In germline, CDR1 is SGHTA, CDR2 FQGNSA. The germline V and J ends were trimmed by 1 base and 3 bases, with 4 bases remaining between them. The CDR3 sequence is CASSLGVYNSPLHF. The CDR3 nucleotides read TGTGCCAGCAGCTTAGGGGTCTATAATTCACCCCTCCACTTT.

This clonotype was seen more than once but under ten times. The chain couples TRBV6-5 to TRBJ2-7, with 7 positions matching TRBD1. This CDR3 is 12 amino acids long. Trimming removed 2 bases from V and 6 bases from J; junction bases left unmatched: 1. CDR1 MNHEY and CDR2 SVGAGI come from the germline V gene. In DNA form, the CDR3 reads TGTGCCAGCAGTTACAGGACAGGCGAGCAGTACTTC. Its protein product is CASSYRTGEQYF.

The J gene is TRBJ2-3, the V gene TRBV11-2; D is possibly TRBD1 (6 bases). Trimming took off 2 bases at V and 6 bases at J, with 9 bases between the two ends. The V gene's germline CDR1 is SGHAT and CDR2 FQNNGV. This CDR3 comprises 13 residues. The CDR3 sequence: CASSLFQGDTQYF. The CDR3 coding sequence is TGTGCCAGCAGCTTATTTCAGGGGGATACGCAGTATTTT.

CDR3 in amino acids: CASSWAHTQYF. The CDR3 DNA reads TGTGCCAGCAGTTGGGCCCATACGCAGTATTTT. The chain recombines TRBV12-3 or TRBV12-4 with TRBJ2-3; no clear D. V was cut by 4 bases and J by 7 bases, with 6 bases left in between. The CDR3 totals 11 residues.

This clonotype showed up many times. The CDR3 DNA follows: TGTGCCAGCAGGACATCTTTCTCTGGAAACACCATATATTTT. Its protein is CASRTSFSGNTIYF. The chain combines TRBV2 with TRBJ1-3; no definite D call. Trimming shortened V by 6 bases and J by 0 bases, and 9 bases separated the two germline ends. CDR1 is SNHLY and CDR2 is FYNNEI in the germline V gene. This CDR3 is built from 14 residues. Variable domain in full (rest from reference TRBV2 and TRBJ1-3): EPEVTQTPSHQVTQMGQEVILRCVPISNHLYFYWYRQILGQKVEFLVSFYNNEISEKSEIFDDQFSVERPDGSNFTLKIRSTKLEDSAMYFCASRTSFSGNTIYFGEGSWLTVV.

V and J are TRBV28 and TRBJ2-7; D unclear. V lost 5 bases and J lost 2, with 7 bases in between. The V gene's germline CDR1 is MDHEN and CDR2 SYDVKM. This CDR3 comprises 12 residues. The CDR3: CASSDWTYEQYF. The CDR3 coding sequence is TGTGCCAGCAGTGATTGGACCTACGAGCAGTACTTC.

The chain joins TRBV6-4 to TRBJ2-1; 11 nucleotides line up with TRBD1. The J segment lost 4 bases and the V segment lost 6 bases, leaving 8 bases of the junction unmatched. This CDR3 comprises 16 residues. The germline V gene has CDR1 MRHNA and CDR2 SNTAGT. The DNA for the CDR3 is TGTGCCAGCAGACGGGACAGGGGGACGGATTACAATGAGCAGTTCTTC. Translation: CASRRDRGTDYNEQFF.

The table lists this clonotype with many counts. The rearrangement links TRBV20-1 to TRBJ2-1; the D gene is possibly TRBD2 (6 bases). V gave up 6 bases and J gave up 0 bases, with 18 bases separating them. The CDR3 loop spans 16 amino acids. CDR1 is DFQATT, CDR2 SNEGSKA, per germline (reference sequence). The CDR3 sequence is CSAISPDGSSYNEQFF. The CDR3 DNA sequence: TGCAGTGCAATAAGCCCGGACGGGAGCTCCTACAATGAGCAGTTCTTC.

This sequence joins TRBV27 and TRBJ1-6; 7 nucleotides agree with TRBD1. Germline V gene lookup returns CDR1 MNHEY and CDR2 SMNVEV (reference sequence). The CDR3 runs to 18 residues. Trimming removed 0 bases from V and 2 bases from J; junction bases left unmatched: 7. CDR3 coding DNA: TGTGCCAGCAGTTTATCGATGAGGGGGACAGCCTATAATTCACCCCTCCACTTT. Translating it yields CASSLSMRGTAYNSPLHF.

This clonotype was counted a few times. This chain connects TRBV11-2 to TRBJ2-3; the D is unclear. In germline, CDR1 is SGHAT, CDR2 FQNNGV. Trimming removed 1 base at V and 2 bases at J, with 7 bases between. The CDR3 has 14 residues. CDR3 bases: TGTGCCAGCAGCTTAGTCCTGCCCACAGATACGCAGTATTTT. Translation: CASSLVLPTDTQYF.

This clonotype was observed a few times. The chain couples TRBV7-8 to TRBJ1-5; no firm D call. Germline-derived CDR1 and CDR2 are SGHVS and FQNEAQ. V was cut by 5 bases and J by 3 bases, with 14 bases left in between. The CDR3 is 15 residues long. The CDR3 loop reads CASSPTPGFNQPQHF. CDR3 coding DNA: TGTGCCAGCAGCCCCACCCCAGGTTTCAATCAGCCCCAGCATTTT.

This clonotype was observed a few times. The chain joins TRBV4-1 to TRBJ1-3; D perhaps matches TRBD1 (5 bases). V was shortened by 0 bases and J by 2 bases, with 14 bases between the two germline ends. The CDR3 covers 17 residues. The germline V gene encodes CDR1 MGHRA and CDR2 YSYEKL. The CDR3 region has the DNA TGCGCCAGCAGCCAAGATCTCCAGGGTACAGCTGGAAACACCATATATTTT. Amino acids: CASSQDLQGTAGNTIYF.

The chain recombines TRBV5-1 with TRBJ2-6; a possible D gene is TRBD2 (7 bases). CDR1 and CDR2 (germline): SGHRS, YFSETQ. V lost 2 bases, J lost 2 bases, and 14 bases lay in between. This CDR3 has 17 residues. The CDR3 loop is CASSLRAGAAGANVLTF. CDR3 in DNA: TGCGCCAGCAGCTTACGTGCGGGGGCGGCTGGGGCCAACGTCCTGACTTTC.

There are a few counts of this clonotype. The chain recombines TRBV12-3 or TRBV12-4 with TRBJ1-2; D not resolved. The CDR3 sequence is 13 residues long. Trimming removed 2 bases at V and 3 bases at J, with 7 bases between. CDR3 loop: CASSLSPDYGYTF. The CDR3 bases are TGTGCCAGCAGTTTATCACCCGACTATGGCTACACCTTC.

V usage is TRBV6-1 and J usage is TRBJ1-1, with D possibly matching TRBD1 (6 bases). Deletions cut 6 bases from V and 5 bases from J, with 10 bases between. This CDR3 comprises 12 residues. The V gene's germline CDR1 is MNHNS and CDR2 SASEGT. CDR3 in DNA: TGTGCCAGCAGATGGGGGCCAACTGAAGCTTTCTTT. It specifies CASRWGPTEAFF.

In its sample, this clonotype was seen many times. The chain employs TRBV20-1 and TRBJ1-2, with D possibly being TRBD1 (6 bases). Trimming stripped 6 bases from V and 8 bases from J, with 16 bases between. This CDR3 region has 12 residues. Germline CDR1 reads DFQATT; CDR2 reads SNEGSKA (reference sequence). The CDR3: CSATPQGVGYTF. The DNA for the CDR3 is TGCAGTGCCACTCCACAGGGAGTGGGCTACACCTTC.

The sample holds a few counts of this clonotype. The V and J genes are TRBV4-2 and TRBJ1-1; D perhaps matches TRBD1 (6 bases). The CDR3 runs to 15 residues. Germline V CDR1 and CDR2: LGHNA, YNFKEQ. V was trimmed by 3 bases and J by 3 bases, leaving 14 bases between them. The CDR3 DNA sequence: TGTGCCAGCAGCCATGACACAGGGTCGGACACTGAAGCTTTCTTT. Translating gives CASSHDTGSDTEAFF.

This clonotype qualifies as large. CDR3 nucleotide sequence: TGTGCCAGCAGCTTAGGGGGTACCCGGGCCCTCCACTTT. Translating it yields CASSLGGTRALHF. The rearrangement joins TRBV7-2 to TRBJ1-6; D call uncertain. This CDR3 spans 13 amino acids. In germline, CDR1 is SGHTA, CDR2 FQGNSA. Trimming took 1 base from V and 14 from J, leaving 12 bases between them.

This clonotype was seen more than once but under ten times. The rearrangement uses TRBV5-4 and TRBJ2-3; TRBD2 is a possible D gene (7 bases). The CDR3 consists of 15 residues. Germline V gene sequence: CDR1 SGHNT, CDR2 YYREEE (reference sequence). With 0 bases removed from V and 6 bases from J, the gap between germline ends came to 14 bases. CDR3: CASSLERGHGDTQYF. The CDR3 nucleotides are TGTGCCAGCAGCTTGGAGCGGGGACATGGGGATACGCAGTATTTT.